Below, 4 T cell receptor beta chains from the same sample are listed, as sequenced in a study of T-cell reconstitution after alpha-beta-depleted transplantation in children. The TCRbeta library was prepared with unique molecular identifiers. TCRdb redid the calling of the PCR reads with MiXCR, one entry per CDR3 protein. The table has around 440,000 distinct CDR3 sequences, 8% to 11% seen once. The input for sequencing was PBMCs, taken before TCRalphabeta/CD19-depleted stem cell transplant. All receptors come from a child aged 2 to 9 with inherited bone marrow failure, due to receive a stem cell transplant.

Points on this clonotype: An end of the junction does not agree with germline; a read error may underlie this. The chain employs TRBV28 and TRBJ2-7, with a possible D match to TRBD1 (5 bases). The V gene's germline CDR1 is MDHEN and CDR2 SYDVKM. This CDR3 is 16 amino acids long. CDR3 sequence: CASSLKGWVPGYQQYF. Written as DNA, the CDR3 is TGTGCCAGCAGTTTAAAGGGGTGGGTCCCGGGCTACCAGCAGTACTTC. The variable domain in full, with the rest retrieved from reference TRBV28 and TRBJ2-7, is DVKVTQSSRYLVKRTGEKVFLECVQDMDHENMFWYRQDPGLGLRLIYFSYDVKMKEKGDIPEGYSVSREKKERFSLILESASTNQTSMYLCASSLKGWVPGYQQYFGPGTRLTVT.

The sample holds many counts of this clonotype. CDR3 bases: TGTGCCAGCACCGGGGGACTAGCGACTTACAATGAGCAGTTCTTC. Encoded protein: CASTGGLATYNEQFF. V gene TRBV7-2 combines with J gene TRBJ2-1, with 10 bases aligning to TRBD2. Trimming removed 7 bases from V and 4 bases from J; junction bases left unmatched: 7. This CDR3 has 15 residues. CDR1 is SGHTA and CDR2 is FQGNSA in the germline V gene.

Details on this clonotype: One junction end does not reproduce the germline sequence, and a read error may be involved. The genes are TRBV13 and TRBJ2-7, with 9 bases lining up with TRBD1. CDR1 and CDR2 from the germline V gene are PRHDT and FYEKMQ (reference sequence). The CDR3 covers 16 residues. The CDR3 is CASSRNSDRGTYERYF. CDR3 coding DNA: TGTGCCAGCAGCCGCAACTCAGACAGGGGGACCTACGAGCGGTACTTC.

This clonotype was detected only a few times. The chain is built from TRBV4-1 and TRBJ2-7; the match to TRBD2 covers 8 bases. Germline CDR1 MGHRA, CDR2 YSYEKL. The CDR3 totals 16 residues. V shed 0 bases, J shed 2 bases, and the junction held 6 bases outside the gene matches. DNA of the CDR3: TGCGCCAGCAGCCAAGACGTCGGCGGGAGGCCCTACGAGCAGTACTTC. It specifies CASSQDVGGRPYEQYF.